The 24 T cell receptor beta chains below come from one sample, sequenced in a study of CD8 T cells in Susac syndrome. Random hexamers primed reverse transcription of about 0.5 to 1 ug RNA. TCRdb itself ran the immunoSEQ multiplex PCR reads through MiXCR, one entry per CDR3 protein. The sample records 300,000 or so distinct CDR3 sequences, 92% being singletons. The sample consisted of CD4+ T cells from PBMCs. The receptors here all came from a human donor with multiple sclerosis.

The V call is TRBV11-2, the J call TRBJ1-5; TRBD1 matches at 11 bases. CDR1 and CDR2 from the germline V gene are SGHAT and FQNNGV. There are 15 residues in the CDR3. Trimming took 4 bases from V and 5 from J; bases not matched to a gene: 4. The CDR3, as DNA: TGTGCCAGCAGCTCAGGGACAGGGGGACATCAGCCCCAGCATTTT. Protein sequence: CASSSGTGGHQPQHF.

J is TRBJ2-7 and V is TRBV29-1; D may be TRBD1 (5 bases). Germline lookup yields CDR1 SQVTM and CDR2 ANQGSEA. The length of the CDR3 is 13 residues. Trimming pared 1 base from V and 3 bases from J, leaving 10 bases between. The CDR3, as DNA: TGCAGCGTTGAAGGGGGCAGCCACTACGAGCAGTACTTC. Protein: CSVEGGSHYEQYF.

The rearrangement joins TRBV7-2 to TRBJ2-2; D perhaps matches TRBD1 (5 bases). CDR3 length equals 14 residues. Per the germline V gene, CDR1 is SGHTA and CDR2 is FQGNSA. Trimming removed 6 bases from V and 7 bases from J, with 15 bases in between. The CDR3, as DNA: TGTGCCAGCAGGGTTGGCAGGGCAGGCGGGGAGCTGTTTTTT. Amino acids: CASRVGRAGGELFF.

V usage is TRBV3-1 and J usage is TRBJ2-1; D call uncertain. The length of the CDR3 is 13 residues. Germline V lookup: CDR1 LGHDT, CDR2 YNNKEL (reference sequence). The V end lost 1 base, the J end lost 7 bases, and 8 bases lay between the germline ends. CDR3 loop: CASSQVLGNEQFF. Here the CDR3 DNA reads TGTGCCAGCAGCCAAGTTTTGGGGAATGAGCAGTTCTTC.

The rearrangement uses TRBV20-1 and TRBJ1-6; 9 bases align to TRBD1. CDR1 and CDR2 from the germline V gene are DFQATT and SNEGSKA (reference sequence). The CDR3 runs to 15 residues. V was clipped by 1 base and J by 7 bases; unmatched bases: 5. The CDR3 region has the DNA TGCAGTGCTAGAGGGGGACAGGGAGACAATTCACCCCTCCACTTT. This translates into CSARGGQGDNSPLHF.

The CDR3 protein is CASRPGHLVGYTF. In DNA, the CDR3 is TGTGCCAGCAGACCCGGACATCTGGTAGGCTACACCTTC. The chain has TRBV6-5 and TRBJ1-2; possible D gene TRBD1, 5 bases. V was shortened by 6 bases and J by 8 bases, with 16 bases between the two germline ends. The CDR3 spans 13 residues. The germline V gene has CDR1 MNHEY and CDR2 SVGAGI.

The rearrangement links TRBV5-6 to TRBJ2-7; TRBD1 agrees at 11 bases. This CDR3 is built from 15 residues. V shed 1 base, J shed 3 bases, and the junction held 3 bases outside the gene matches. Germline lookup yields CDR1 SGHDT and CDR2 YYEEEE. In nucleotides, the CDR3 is TGTGCCAGCAGCTTGACCGGGACAGGGGGCTACGAGCAGTACTTC. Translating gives CASSLTGTGGYEQYF.

CDR3 nucleotides: TGTGCCAGCAGCCAAGAAGGGACAGGGGCAGTGCCGTACTTC. This sequence encodes CASSQEGTGAVPYF. The gene calls are TRBV3-1 and TRBJ2-7; 10 bases line up with TRBD1. V shed 0 bases and J 12 bases; nucleotides not matched to a gene: 8. CDR1 LGHDT and CDR2 YNNKEL come from the germline V gene (reference sequence). CDR3 length: 14 amino acids.

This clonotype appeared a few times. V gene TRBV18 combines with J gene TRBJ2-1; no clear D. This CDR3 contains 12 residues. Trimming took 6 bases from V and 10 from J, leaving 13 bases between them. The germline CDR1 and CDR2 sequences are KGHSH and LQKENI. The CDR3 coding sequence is TGTGCCAGCTCGCCAGATTTGGGGGAGCAGTTCTTC. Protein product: CASSPDLGEQFF.

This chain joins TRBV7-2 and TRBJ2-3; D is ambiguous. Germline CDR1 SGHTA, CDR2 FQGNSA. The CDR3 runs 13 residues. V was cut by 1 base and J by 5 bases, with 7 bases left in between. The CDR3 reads CASSLVGKDTQYF. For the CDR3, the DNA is TGTGCCAGCAGCTTAGTCGGAAAAGATACGCAGTATTTT.

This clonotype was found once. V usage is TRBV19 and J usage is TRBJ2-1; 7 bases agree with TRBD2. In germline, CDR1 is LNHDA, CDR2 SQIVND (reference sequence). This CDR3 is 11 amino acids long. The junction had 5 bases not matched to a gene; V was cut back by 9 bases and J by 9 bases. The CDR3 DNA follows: TGTGCCAGACTAGCGTCCGGTGAGCAGTTCTTC. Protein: CARLASGEQFF.

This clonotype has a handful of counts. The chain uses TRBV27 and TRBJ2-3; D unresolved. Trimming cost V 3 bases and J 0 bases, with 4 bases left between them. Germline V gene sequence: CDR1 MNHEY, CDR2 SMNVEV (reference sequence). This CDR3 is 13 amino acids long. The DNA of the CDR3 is TGTGCCAGCAGTTTGCGAAGCACAGATACGCAGTATTTT. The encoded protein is CASSLRSTDTQYF.

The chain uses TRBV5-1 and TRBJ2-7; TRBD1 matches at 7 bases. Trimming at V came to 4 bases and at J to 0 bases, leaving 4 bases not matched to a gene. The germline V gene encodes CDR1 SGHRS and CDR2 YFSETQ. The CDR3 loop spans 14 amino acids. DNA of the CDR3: TGCGCCAGCAGCGCCGGGGACAGCTCCTACGAGCAGTACTTC. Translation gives CASSAGDSSYEQYF.

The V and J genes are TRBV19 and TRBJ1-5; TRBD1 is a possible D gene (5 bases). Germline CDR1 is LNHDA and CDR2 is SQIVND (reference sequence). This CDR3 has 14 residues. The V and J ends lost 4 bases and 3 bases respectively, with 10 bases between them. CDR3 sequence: CASSTQEFNQPQHF. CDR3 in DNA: TGTGCCAGTAGTACACAGGAGTTCAATCAGCCCCAGCATTTT.

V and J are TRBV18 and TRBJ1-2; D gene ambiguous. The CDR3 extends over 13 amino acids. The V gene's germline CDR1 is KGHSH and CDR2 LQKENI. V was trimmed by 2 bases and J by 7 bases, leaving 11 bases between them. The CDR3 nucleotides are TGTGCCAGCTCACCAAGACAAAGGCTTGGCTACACCTTC. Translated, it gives CASSPRQRLGYTF.

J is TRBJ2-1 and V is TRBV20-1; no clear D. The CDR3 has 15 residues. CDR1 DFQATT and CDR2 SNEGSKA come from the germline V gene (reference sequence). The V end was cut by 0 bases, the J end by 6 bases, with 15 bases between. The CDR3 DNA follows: TGCAGTGCTAGAGAGCCCCACGGATTGGGCAATGAGCAGTTCTTC. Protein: CSAREPHGLGNEQFF.

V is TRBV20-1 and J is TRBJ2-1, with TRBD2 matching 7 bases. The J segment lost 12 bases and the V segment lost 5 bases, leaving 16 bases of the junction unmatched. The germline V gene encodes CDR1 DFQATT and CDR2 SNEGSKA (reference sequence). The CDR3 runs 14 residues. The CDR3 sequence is CSADSGEGILRQFF. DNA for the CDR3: TGCAGTGCTGATTCGGGGGAGGGAATCTTACGGCAGTTCTTC.

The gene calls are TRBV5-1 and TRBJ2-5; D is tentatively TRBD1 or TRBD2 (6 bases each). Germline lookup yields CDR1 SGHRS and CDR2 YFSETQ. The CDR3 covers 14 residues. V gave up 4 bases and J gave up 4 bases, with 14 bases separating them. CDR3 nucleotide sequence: TGCGCCAGCAGCAAAGAACAGGGAGGAGAGACCCAGTACTTC. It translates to CASSKEQGGETQYF.

The CDR3 nucleotides are TGTGCCAGCGCCTCCTCCTACGAGCAGTACTTC. Its translation is CASASSYEQYF. The chain recombines TRBV19 with TRBJ2-7; D call uncertain. The CDR3 totals 11 residues. Germline V gene data show CDR1 as LNHDA and CDR2 as SQIVND (reference sequence). V lost 9 bases and J 0 bases, leaving 6 bases between the germline ends.

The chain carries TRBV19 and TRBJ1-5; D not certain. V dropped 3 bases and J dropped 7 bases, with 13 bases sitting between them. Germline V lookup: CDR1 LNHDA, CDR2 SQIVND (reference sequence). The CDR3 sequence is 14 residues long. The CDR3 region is CASSIGQAEQPQHF. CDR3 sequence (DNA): TGTGCCAGTAGTATTGGGCAGGCTGAGCAGCCCCAGCATTTT.

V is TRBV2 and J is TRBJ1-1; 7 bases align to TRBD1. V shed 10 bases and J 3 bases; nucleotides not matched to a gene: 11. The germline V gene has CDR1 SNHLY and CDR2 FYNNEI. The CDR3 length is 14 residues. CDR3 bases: TGTGCCAACAGACAGGGAGAGGGGCACACTGAAGCTTTCTTT. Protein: CANRQGEGHTEAFF. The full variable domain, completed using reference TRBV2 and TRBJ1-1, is EPEVTQTPSHQVTQMGQEVILRCVPISNHLYFYWYRQILGQKVEFLVSFYNNEISEKSEIFDDQFSVERPDGSNFTLKIRSTKLEDSAMYFCANRQGEGHTEAFFGQGTRLTVV.

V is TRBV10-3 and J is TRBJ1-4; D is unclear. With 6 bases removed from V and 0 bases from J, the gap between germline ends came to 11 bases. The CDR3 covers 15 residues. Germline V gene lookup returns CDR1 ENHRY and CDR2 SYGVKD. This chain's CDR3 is CAISLGFATNEKLFF. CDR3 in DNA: TGTGCCATCAGCCTGGGATTTGCAACTAATGAAAAACTGTTTTTT.

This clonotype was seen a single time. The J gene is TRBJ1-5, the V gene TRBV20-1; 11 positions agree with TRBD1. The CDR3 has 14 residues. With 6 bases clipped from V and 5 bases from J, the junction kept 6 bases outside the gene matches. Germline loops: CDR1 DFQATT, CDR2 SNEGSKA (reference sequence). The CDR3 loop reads CSALGQGADQPQHF. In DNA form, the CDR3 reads TGCAGTGCGCTAGGACAGGGGGCTGATCAGCCCCAGCATTTT.

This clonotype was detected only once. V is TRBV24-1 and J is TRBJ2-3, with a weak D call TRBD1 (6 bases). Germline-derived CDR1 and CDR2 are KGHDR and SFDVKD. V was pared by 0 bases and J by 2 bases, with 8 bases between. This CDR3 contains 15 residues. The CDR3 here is CATSDLEGDTDTQYF. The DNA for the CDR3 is TGTGCCACCAGTGATTTGGAGGGGGACACAGATACGCAGTATTTT.